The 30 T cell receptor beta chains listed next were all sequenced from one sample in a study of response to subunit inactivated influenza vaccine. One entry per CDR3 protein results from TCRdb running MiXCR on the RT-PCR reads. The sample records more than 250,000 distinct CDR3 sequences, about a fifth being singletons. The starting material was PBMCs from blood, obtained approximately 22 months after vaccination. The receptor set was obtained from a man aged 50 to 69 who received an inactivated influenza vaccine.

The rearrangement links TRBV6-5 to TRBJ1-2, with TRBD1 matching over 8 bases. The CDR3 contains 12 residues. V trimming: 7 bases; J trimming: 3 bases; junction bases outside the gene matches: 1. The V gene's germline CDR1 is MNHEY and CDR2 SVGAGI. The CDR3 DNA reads TGTGCCAGCATGGGACAGGACTATGGCTACACCTTC. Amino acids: CASMGQDYGYTF.

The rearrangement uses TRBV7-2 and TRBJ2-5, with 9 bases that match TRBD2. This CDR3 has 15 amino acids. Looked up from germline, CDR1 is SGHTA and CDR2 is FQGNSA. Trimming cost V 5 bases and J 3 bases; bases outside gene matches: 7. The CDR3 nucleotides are TGTGCCAGCAGCAACCCGACTAGCGGAAAAGAGACCCAGTACTTC. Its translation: CASSNPTSGKETQYF. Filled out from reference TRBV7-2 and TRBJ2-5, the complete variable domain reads GAGVSQSPSNKVTEKGKDVELRCDPISGHTALYWYRQSLGQGLEFLIYFQGNSAPDKSGLPSDRFSAERTGGSVSTLTIQRTQQEDSAVYLCASSNPTSGKETQYFGPGTRLLVL.

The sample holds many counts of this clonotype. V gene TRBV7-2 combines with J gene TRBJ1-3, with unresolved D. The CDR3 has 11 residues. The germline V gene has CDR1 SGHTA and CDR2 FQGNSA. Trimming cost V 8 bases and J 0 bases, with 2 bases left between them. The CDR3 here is CASGSGNTIYF. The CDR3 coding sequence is TGTGCCAGCGGCTCTGGAAACACCATATATTTT.

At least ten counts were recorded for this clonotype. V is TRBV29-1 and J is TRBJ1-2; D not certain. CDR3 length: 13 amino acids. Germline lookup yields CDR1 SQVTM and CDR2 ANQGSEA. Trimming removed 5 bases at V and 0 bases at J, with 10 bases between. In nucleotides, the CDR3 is TGCAGCGTTCGACGACCGGCTAACTATGGCTACACCTTC. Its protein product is CSVRRPANYGYTF.

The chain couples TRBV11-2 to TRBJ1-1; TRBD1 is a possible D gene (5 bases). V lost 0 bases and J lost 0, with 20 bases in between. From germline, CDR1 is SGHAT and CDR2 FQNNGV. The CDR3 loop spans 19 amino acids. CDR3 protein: CASSLDGGTAGTLNTEAFF. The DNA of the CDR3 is TGTGCCAGCAGCTTAGATGGAGGGACGGCAGGGACCCTGAACACTGAAGCTTTCTTT.

The CDR3 region is CASSRTPPKKNTEAFF. CDR3 coding DNA: TGTGCCAGCAGCCGGACACCTCCTAAGAAGAACACTGAAGCTTTCTTT. This chain connects TRBV5-4 to TRBJ1-1, with D maybe TRBD1 (5 bases). V lost 4 bases to trimming and J lost 1 base, with 17 bases between them. This CDR3 has 16 residues. Germline lookup yields CDR1 SGHNT and CDR2 YYREEE (reference sequence).

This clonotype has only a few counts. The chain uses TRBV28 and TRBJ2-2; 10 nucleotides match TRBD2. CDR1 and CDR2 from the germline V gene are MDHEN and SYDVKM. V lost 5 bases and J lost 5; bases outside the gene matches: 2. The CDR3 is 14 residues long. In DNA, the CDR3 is TGTGCCAGCAGTGGACTAGCGGTGACCGGGGAGCTGTTTTTT. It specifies CASSGLAVTGELFF.

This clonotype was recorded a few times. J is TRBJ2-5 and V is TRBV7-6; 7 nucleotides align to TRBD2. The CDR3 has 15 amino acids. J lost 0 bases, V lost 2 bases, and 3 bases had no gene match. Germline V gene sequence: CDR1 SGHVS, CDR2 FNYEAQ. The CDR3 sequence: CASSLIGGYQETQYF. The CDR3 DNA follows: TGTGCCAGCAGCTTAATCGGGGGGTACCAAGAGACCCAGTACTTC.

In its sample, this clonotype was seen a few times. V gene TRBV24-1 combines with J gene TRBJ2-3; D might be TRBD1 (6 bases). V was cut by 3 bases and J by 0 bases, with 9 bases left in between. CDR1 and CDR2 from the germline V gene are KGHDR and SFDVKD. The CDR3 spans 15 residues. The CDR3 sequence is CATSDPGVSTDTQYF. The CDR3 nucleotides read TGTGCCACCAGTGATCCAGGGGTTAGCACAGATACGCAGTATTTT.

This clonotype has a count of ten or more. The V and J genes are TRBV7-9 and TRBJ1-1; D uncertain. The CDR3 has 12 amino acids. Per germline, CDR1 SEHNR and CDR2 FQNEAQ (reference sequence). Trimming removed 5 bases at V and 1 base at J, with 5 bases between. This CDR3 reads CASSPWNTEAFF. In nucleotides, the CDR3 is TGTGCCAGCAGCCCCTGGAACACTGAAGCTTTCTTT. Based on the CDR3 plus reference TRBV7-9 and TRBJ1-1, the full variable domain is DTGVSQNPRHKITKRGQNVTFRCDPISEHNRLYWYRQTLGQGPEFLTYFQNEAQLEKSRLLSDRFSAERPKGSFSTLEIQRTEQGDSAMYLCASSPWNTEAFFGQGTRLTVV.

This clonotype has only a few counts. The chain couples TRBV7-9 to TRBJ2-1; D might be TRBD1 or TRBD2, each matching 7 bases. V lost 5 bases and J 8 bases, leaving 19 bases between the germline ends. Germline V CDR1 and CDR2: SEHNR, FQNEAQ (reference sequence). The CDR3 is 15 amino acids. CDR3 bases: TGTGCCAGCAGCCCGGCGCAGGGGGGGTACGATGAGCAGTTCTTC. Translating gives CASSPAQGGYDEQFF.

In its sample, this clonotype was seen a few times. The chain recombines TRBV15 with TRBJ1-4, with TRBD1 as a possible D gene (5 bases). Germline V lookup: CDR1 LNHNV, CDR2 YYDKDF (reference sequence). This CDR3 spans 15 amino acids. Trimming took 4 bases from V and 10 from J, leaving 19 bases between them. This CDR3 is CATSIGASRVGKLFF. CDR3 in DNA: TGTGCCACCAGCATAGGGGCCAGTCGGGTAGGAAAACTGTTTTTT.

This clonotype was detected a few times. This CDR3 is CASTSVSGTASYEQYF. The CDR3 bases are TGCGCCAGCACCTCCGTTTCCGGGACTGCTTCCTACGAGCAGTACTTC. The chain employs TRBV5-1 and TRBJ2-7; TRBD2 is a possible D gene (6 bases). V lost 6 bases to trimming and J lost 1 base, with 20 bases between them. The CDR3 sequence is 16 residues long. CDR1 and CDR2 (germline): SGHRS, YFSETQ.

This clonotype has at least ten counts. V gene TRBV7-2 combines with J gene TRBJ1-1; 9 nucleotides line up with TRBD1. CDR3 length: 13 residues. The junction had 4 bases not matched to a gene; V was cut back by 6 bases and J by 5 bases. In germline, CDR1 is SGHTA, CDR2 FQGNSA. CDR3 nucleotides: TGTGCCAGCAGTGGACAGGGGCGGACTGAAGCTTTCTTT. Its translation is CASSGQGRTEAFF.

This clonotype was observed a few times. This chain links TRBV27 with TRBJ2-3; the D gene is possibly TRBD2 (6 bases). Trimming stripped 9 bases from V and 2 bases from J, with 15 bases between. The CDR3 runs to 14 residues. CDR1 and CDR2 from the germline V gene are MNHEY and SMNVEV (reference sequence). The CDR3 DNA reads TGTGCCAGTAACCGGGACTTCGACACAGATACGCAGTATTTT. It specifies CASNRDFDTDTQYF.

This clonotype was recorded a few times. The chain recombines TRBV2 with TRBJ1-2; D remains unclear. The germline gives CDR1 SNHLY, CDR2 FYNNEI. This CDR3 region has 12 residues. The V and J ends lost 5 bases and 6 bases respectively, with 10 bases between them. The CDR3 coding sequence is TGTGCCAGCAGTCAAGATGGTAATGGCTACACCTTC. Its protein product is CASSQDGNGYTF.

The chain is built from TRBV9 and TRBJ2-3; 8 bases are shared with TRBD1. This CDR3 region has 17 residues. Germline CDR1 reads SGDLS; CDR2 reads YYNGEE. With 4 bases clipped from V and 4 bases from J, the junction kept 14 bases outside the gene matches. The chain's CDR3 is CASSSRGDRPPADTQYF. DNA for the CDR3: TGTGCCAGCAGCTCGAGAGGGGACAGGCCCCCGGCAGATACGCAGTATTTT.

DNA for the CDR3: TGCGCCAGCAATAGACTAGCGGGGGGTCTCCTGAACACCGGGGAGCTGTTTTTT. The encoded protein is CASNRLAGGLLNTGELFF. V gene TRBV10-1 combines with J gene TRBJ2-2; 13 bases map to TRBD2. Germline V lookup: CDR1 WNHNN, CDR2 SYGVQD (reference sequence). V trimming: 7 bases; J trimming: 1 base; junction bases outside the gene matches: 9. This CDR3 contains 18 residues.

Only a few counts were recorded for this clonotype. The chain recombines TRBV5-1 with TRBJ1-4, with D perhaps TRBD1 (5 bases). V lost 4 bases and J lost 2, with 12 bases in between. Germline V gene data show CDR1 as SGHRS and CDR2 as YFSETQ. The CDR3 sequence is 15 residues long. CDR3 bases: TGCGCCAGCAGCGTCCAGGGCTCGACTAATGAAAAACTGTTTTTT. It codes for CASSVQGSTNEKLFF.

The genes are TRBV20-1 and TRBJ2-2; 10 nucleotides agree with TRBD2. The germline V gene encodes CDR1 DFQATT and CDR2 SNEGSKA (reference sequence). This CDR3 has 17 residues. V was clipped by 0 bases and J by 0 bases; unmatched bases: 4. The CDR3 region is CSARDLAGVSNTGELFF. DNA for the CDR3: TGCAGTGCTAGAGACCTAGCGGGAGTTTCGAACACCGGGGAGCTGTTTTTT.

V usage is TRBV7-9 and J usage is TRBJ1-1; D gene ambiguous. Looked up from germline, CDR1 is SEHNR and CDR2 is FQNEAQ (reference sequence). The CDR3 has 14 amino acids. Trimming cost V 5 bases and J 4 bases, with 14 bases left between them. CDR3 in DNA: TGTGCCAGCAGCCGTGCTGGTGGAACCACTGAAGCTTTCTTT. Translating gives CASSRAGGTTEAFF.

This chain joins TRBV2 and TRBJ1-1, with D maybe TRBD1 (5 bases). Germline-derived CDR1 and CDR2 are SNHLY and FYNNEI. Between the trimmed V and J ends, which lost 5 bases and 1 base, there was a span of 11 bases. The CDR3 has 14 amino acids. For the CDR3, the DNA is TGTGCCAGCAGTCCAAGGGACTGGAACACTGAAGCTTTCTTT. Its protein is CASSPRDWNTEAFF.

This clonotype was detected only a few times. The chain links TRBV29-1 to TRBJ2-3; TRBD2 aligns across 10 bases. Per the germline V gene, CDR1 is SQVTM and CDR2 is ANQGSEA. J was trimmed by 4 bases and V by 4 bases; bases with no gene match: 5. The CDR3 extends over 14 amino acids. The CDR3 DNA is TGCAGCGTTGGCACTAGCGGGGTTTCAGATACGCAGTATTTT. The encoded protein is CSVGTSGVSDTQYF.

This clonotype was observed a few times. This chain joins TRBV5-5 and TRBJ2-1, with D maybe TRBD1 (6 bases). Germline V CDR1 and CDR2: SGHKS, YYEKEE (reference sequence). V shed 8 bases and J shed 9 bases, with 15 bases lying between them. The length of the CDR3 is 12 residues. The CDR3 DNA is TGTGCCAGTTACAGGGTCCGTGGTGAGCAGTTCTTC. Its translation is CASYRVRGEQFF.

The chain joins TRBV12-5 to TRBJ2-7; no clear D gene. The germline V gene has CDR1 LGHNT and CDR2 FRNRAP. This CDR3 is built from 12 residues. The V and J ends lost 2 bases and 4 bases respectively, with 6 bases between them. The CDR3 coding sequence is TGTGCTAGTGGTTTGTCTTCTTACGAGCAGTACTTC. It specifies CASGLSSYEQYF. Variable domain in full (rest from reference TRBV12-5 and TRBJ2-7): DARVTQTPRHKVTEMGQEVTMRCQPILGHNTVFWYRQTMMQGLELLAYFRNRAPLDDSGMPKDRFSAEMPDATLATLKIQPSEPRDSAVYFCASGLSSYEQYFGPGTRLTVT.

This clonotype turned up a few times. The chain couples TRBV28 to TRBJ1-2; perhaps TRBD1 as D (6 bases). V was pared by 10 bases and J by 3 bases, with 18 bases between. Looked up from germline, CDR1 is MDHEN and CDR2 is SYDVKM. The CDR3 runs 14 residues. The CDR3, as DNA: TGTGCCACCACCTTGAACAGGGTAGACTATGGCTACACCTTC. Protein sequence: CATTLNRVDYGYTF.

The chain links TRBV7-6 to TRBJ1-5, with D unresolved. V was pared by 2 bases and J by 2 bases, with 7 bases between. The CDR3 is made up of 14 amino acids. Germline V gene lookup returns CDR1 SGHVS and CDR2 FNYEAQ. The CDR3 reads CASSLRVGNQPQHF. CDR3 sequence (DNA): TGTGCCAGCAGCTTAAGGGTGGGCAATCAGCCCCAGCATTTT.

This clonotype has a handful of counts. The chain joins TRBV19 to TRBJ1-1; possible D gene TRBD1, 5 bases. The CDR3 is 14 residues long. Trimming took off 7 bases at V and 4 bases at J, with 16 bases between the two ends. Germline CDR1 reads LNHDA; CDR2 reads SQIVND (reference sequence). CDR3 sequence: CASNPRGLLTEAFF. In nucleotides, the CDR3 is TGTGCCAGTAACCCCCGGGGCCTCCTCACTGAAGCTTTCTTT.

CDR3 sequence reads: CASSYNPPWGVDGANTEAFF. In DNA, the CDR3 is TGTGCCAGCAGTTACAACCCTCCCTGGGGCGTTGATGGAGCGAACACTGAAGCTTTCTTT. This chain links TRBV6-2 or TRBV6-3 with TRBJ1-1, with D tentatively TRBD1 (5 bases). The CDR3 totals 20 residues. The V gene's germline CDR1 is MNHEY and CDR2 SVGEGT. V was clipped by 2 bases and J by 1 base, with 26 bases between them.

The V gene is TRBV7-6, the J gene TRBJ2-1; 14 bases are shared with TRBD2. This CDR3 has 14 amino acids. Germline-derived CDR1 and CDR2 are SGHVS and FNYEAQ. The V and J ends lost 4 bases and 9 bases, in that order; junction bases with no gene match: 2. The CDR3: CASSSGLAGAEQFF. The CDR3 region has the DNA TGTGCCAGCAGCTCGGGACTAGCGGGAGCTGAGCAGTTCTTC.